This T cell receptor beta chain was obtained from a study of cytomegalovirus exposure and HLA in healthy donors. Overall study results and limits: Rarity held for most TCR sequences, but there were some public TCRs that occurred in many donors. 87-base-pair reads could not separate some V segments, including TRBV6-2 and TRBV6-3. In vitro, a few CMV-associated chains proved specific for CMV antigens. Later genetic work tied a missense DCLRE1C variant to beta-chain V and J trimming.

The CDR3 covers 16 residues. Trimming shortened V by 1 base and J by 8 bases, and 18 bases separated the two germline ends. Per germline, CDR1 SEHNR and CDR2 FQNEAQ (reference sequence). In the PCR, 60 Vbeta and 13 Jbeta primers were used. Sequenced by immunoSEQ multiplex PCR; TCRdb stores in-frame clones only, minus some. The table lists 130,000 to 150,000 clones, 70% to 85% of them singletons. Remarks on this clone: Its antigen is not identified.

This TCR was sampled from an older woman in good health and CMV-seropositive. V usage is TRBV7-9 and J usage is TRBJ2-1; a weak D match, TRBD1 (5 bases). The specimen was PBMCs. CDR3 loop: CASSLVGAAESDEQFF. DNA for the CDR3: TGTGCCAGCAGCTTAGTAGGGGCAGCCGAGAGTGATGAGCAGTTCTTC.